The present TCR beta chain was sequenced within a study of blood T cell repertoires in COVID-19. Study overall: COVID-19 samples from acute and convalescent phases originated in the United States, Italy and Spain.

This clone was observed once. The CDR3 has 15 residues. V lost 5 bases, J lost 3 bases, and 16 bases lay in between. Per the germline V gene, CDR1 is MNHEY and CDR2 is SMNVEV (reference sequence). Original processing methods: How many nucleated cells were present was estimated from reference gene primer amplification. Some clones are missing from TCRdb's copy, which holds only in-frame ones; the method was immunoSEQ multiplex PCR. V and J calls and clone size come straight from that table; D and trimming were deduced from the DNA. The sample holds 250,000 to 350,000 clones, about 87% seen once. J is TRBJ2-5 and V is TRBV27, with D possibly TRBD1 on 6 matching bases. The TCR originated in a woman in her 30s who had recovered from COVID-19. What was sequenced was peripheral blood. The CDR3 nucleotides read TGTGCCAGCAGTCTTAACAGGGCCCCGGAAGAGACCCAGTACTTC. It encodes CASSLNRAPEETQYF.